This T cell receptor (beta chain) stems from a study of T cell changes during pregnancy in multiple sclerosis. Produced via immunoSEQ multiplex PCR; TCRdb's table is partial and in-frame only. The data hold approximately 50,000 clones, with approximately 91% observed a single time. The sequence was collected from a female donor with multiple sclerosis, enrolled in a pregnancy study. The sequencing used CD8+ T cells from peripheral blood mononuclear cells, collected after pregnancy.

Written as DNA, the CDR3 is TGCGCCAGCAGCCAAGACCGACAGGGCACGGGCTATGGCTACACCTTC. Translated: CASSQDRQGTGYGYTF. The V and J genes are TRBV4-1 and TRBJ1-2, with 7 bases fitting TRBD1. The CDR3 runs to 16 residues. V trimming: 0 bases; J trimming: 4 bases; junction bases outside the gene matches: 8. Germline assignment: CDR1 MGHRA and CDR2 YSYEKL.